One and the same sample provided the 20 T cell receptor beta chains below, sequenced in a study of T-cell reconstitution after alpha-beta-depleted transplantation in children. A library of TCRbeta sequences, prepared with unique molecular identifiers, was generated. TCRdb analysed the PCR reads with MiXCR anew, one entry per CDR3 protein. This sample yields some 600,000 distinct CDR3 sequences, of which 13% are seen a single time; approximately 2% belongs to the top ten. Sequenced material: PBMCs, mostly from graft donor cells, taken 360 days after TCRalphabeta/CD19-depleted stem cell transplant. The source of these receptors is a male patient aged 10 to 17 who had a stem cell transplant for acute myeloid leukemia, so the T cells may come from the graft donor.

The chain has TRBV24-1 and TRBJ2-3, with 13 bases aligning to TRBD2. The CDR3 loop spans 17 amino acids. V trimming: 4 bases; J trimming: 4 bases; junction bases outside the gene matches: 7. Germline CDR1 is KGHDR and CDR2 is SFDVKD. The chain's CDR3 is CATSEARTSGSSDTQYF. The CDR3 region has the DNA TGTGCCACCAGTGAGGCCCGGACTAGCGGGAGCTCAGATACGCAGTATTTT.

This chain connects TRBV6-1 to TRBJ2-5, with 8 positions matching TRBD1. There are 15 residues in the CDR3. CDR1 is MNHNS and CDR2 is SASEGT in the germline V gene. The ends lost 6 bases at V and 5 bases at J; junction bases unmatched: 11. The CDR3 loop reads CASSPPDRVRETQYF. CDR3 nucleotides: TGTGCCAGCAGCCCCCCGGACAGGGTTCGGGAGACCCAGTACTTC.

This clonotype has a count of ten or more. The chain is built from TRBV5-1 and TRBJ2-5; D may correspond to TRBD1 or TRBD2 (5 bases each). The CDR3 consists of 13 residues. V gave up 0 bases and J gave up 5 bases, with 8 bases separating them. CDR1 is SGHRS, CDR2 YFSETQ, per germline. Here the CDR3 DNA reads TGCGCCAGCAGCTTGGTCTGGGGGGAGACCCAGTACTTC. Translated, it gives CASSLVWGETQYF.

This chain connects TRBV7-3 to TRBJ2-1, with no clear D. The germline V gene encodes CDR1 SGHTA and CDR2 FQGTGA. CDR3 length equals 11 residues. V gave up 11 bases and J gave up 2 bases, with 7 bases separating them. CDR3 amino acids: CAATAYNEQFF. CDR3 coding DNA: TGTGCCGCCACGGCCTACAATGAGCAGTTCTTC.

This chain connects TRBV7-2 to TRBJ2-1, with a possible D match to TRBD1 (5 bases). Germline V gene lookup returns CDR1 SGHTA and CDR2 FQGNSA. CDR3 length: 15 residues. V lost 0 bases, J lost 12 bases, and 18 bases lay in between. CDR3 nucleotides: TGTGCCAGCAGCTTAGCGTATAGAGACAGCACGGGGCAGTTCTTC. Translating gives CASSLAYRDSTGQFF. Variable domain in full (rest from reference TRBV7-2 and TRBJ2-1): GAGVSQSPSNKVTEKGKDVELRCDPISGHTALYWYRQSLGQGLEFLIYFQGNSAPDKSGLPSDRFSAERTGGSVSTLTIQRTQQEDSAVYLCASSLAYRDSTGQFFGPGTRLTVL.

In this sample, this clonotype turned up a few times. The rearrangement joins TRBV24-1 to TRBJ2-3; 7 bases line up with TRBD2. The CDR3 is made up of 14 amino acids. The ends lost 3 bases at V and 4 bases at J; junction bases unmatched: 3. Germline lookup yields CDR1 KGHDR and CDR2 SFDVKD. The CDR3 DNA is TGTGCCACCAGTGATCCGGGAGGTGCAGATACGCAGTATTTT. The encoded protein is CATSDPGGADTQYF.

This clonotype has only a few counts. The chain links TRBV18 to TRBJ2-2; tentatively, D is TRBD1 (6 bases). Trimming took off 0 bases at V and 7 bases at J, with 9 bases between the two ends. The germline gives CDR1 KGHSH, CDR2 LQKENI. CDR3 length: 14 amino acids. The CDR3 sequence is CASSPPRGIGELFF. The CDR3 nucleotides read TGTGCCAGCTCACCACCGAGGGGGATCGGGGAGCTGTTTTTT. Variable domain in full (rest from reference TRBV18 and TRBJ2-2): NAGVMQNPRHLVRRRGQEARLRCSPMKGHSHVYWYRQLPEEGLKFMVYLQKENIIDESGMPKERFSAEFPKEGPSILRIQQVVRGDSAAYFCASSPPRGIGELFFGEGSRLTVL.

This chain links TRBV10-3 with TRBJ2-5, with D possibly matching TRBD2 (6 bases). Trimming removed 2 bases at V and 0 bases at J, with 19 bases between. CDR3 length: 18 residues. Per the germline V gene, CDR1 is ENHRY and CDR2 is SYGVKD. Here the CDR3 reads CAISEPRQSGSYQETQYF. The CDR3 DNA is TGTGCCATCAGTGAGCCTCGGCAGTCCGGGAGTTACCAAGAGACCCAGTACTTC.

The V gene is TRBV11-2, the J gene TRBJ2-1; D perhaps matches TRBD2 (5 bases). There are 11 residues in the CDR3. Germline loops: CDR1 SGHAT, CDR2 FQNNGV. V was pared by 8 bases and J by 8 bases, with 10 bases between. The CDR3 protein is CASGSRYEQFF. CDR3 bases: TGTGCCAGCGGGAGTAGATATGAGCAGTTCTTC.

This clonotype was detected only a few times. V and J are TRBV20-1 and TRBJ2-7; 8 bases match TRBD2. V lost 2 bases and J lost 3; bases outside the gene matches: 12. The germline gives CDR1 DFQATT, CDR2 SNEGSKA (reference sequence). This CDR3 contains 16 residues. The CDR3 DNA reads as TGCAGTGCTAGACCCCGCCAACTAGCGGCGGACTACGAGCAGTACTTC. Encoded protein: CSARPRQLAADYEQYF.

This clonotype was seen ten or more times. The rearrangement links TRBV6-5 to TRBJ1-1, with a possible D match to TRBD1 (6 bases). V was trimmed by 0 bases and J by 5 bases, leaving 13 bases between them. CDR3 length: 15 residues. CDR1 MNHEY and CDR2 SVGAGI come from the germline V gene. CDR3 sequence reads: CASSYSRGAGTEAFF. The DNA for the CDR3 is TGTGCCAGCAGTTACTCCCGGGGGGCAGGAACTGAAGCTTTCTTT.

This clonotype was seen only a few times. This sequence joins TRBV4-1 and TRBJ1-2; 8 bases line up with TRBD1. The CDR3 spans 14 residues. V lost 2 bases and J lost 3; bases outside the gene matches: 2. Germline lookup yields CDR1 MGHRA and CDR2 YSYEKL. This chain's CDR3 is CASSQYRGDYGYTF. The CDR3 bases are TGCGCCAGCAGCCAATACAGGGGGGACTATGGCTACACCTTC.

This clonotype was seen only a few times. The chain links TRBV29-1 to TRBJ1-2; D is unresolved. CDR3 length equals 13 residues. V lost 7 bases and J lost 4, with 16 bases in between. Germline CDR1 SQVTM, CDR2 ANQGSEA. The CDR3 loop reads CSAPNPRGYGYTF. The CDR3 nucleotides are TGCAGCGCCCCAAACCCACGAGGCTATGGCTACACCTTC.

This clonotype was observed at least ten times. The chain is built from TRBV28 and TRBJ2-7; 10 positions agree with TRBD2. The CDR3 has 14 amino acids. V trimming: 8 bases; J trimming: 2 bases; junction bases outside the gene matches: 6. Germline values: CDR1 MDHEN, CDR2 SYDVKM. CDR3 in DNA: TGTGCCAGCGGCGGAACTAGCGGGACCTACGAGCAGTACTTC. This encodes CASGGTSGTYEQYF.

This clonotype was counted between two and nine times. The rearrangement links TRBV9 to TRBJ2-5; possibly TRBD1 or TRBD2 for D (5 bases each). Germline V lookup: CDR1 SGDLS, CDR2 YYNGEE. The CDR3 runs 16 residues. The V and J ends lost 4 bases and 2 bases respectively, with 18 bases between them. The CDR3 bases are TGTGCCAGCAGCCCAACCTCGGGACGACCTCAAGAGACCCAGTACTTC. Its protein product is CASSPTSGRPQETQYF.

The chain combines TRBV7-9 with TRBJ2-1; 9 bases are shared with TRBD2. With V trimmed by 4 bases and J by 4 bases, 11 bases remained unmatched. This CDR3 is 17 amino acids long. Germline lookup yields CDR1 SEHNR and CDR2 FQNEAQ (reference sequence). The CDR3 protein is CASSSTSGLPRYNEQFF. The CDR3, as DNA: TGTGCCAGCAGCTCCACTAGCGGGCTCCCCCGATACAATGAGCAGTTCTTC.

About this clonotype itself: An end of the junction differs from the germline gene, which may be a read error. This chain connects TRBV7-7 to TRBJ2-1; tentative D call: TRBD1 (6 bases). The CDR3 loop spans 15 amino acids. CDR1 and CDR2 (germline): SSHAT, FNYEAQ (reference sequence). The CDR3, as DNA: TGTGCTAGCAGCTTAGTCGTGGACAGCTACAATGAGCAGTTCTTC. It yields the protein CASSLVVDSYNEQFF.

CDR3 coding DNA: TGCGCCAGCAGCCACCCAGGGACTAGCGGGAGGGCCCCCGAGCAGTACTTC. The encoded protein is CASSHPGTSGRAPEQYF. V usage is TRBV4-3 and J usage is TRBJ2-7; 16 bases are shared with TRBD2. The junction had 8 bases not matched to a gene; V was cut back by 3 bases and J by 6 bases. The CDR3 is made up of 17 amino acids. Looked up from germline, CDR1 is LGHNA and CDR2 is YSLEER.

This clonotype showed up just a few times. The J gene is TRBJ2-3, the V gene TRBV6-2 or TRBV6-3; D call uncertain. The CDR3 totals 12 residues. Germline values: CDR1 MNHEY, CDR2 SVGEGT. Trimming took 8 bases from V and 6 from J, leaving 12 bases between them. The CDR3 spells CASSITWDTQYF. The CDR3, as DNA: TGTGCCAGCTCTATTACGTGGGATACGCAGTATTTT.

This clonotype has only a few counts. The V gene is TRBV28, the J gene TRBJ2-5, with D possibly TRBD1 on 5 matching bases. Looked up from germline, CDR1 is MDHEN and CDR2 is SYDVKM. The CDR3 runs to 15 residues. V lost 6 bases and J 9 bases, leaving 23 bases between the germline ends. CDR3 sequence: CASSPHLVSQGAQYF. Here the CDR3 DNA reads TGTGCCAGCAGCCCTCACTTAGTGTCCCAAGGGGCCCAGTACTTC. Full variable domain (outside the CDR3, taken from reference TRBV28 and TRBJ2-5): DVKVTQSSRYLVKRTGEKVFLECVQDMDHENMFWYRQDPGLGLRLIYFSYDVKMKEKGDIPEGYSVSREKKERFSLILESASTNQTSMYLCASSPHLVSQGAQYFGPGTRLLVL.